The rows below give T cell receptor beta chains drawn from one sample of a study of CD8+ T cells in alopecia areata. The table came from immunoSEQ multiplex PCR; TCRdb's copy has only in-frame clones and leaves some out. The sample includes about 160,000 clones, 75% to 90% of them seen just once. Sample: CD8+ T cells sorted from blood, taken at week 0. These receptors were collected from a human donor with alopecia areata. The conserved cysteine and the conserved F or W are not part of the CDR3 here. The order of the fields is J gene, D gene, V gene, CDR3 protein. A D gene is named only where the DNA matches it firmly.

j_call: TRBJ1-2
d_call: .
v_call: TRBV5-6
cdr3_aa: ASSLGTPGGYGYT

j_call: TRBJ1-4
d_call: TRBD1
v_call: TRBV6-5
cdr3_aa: ASSTGTVKNEKLF

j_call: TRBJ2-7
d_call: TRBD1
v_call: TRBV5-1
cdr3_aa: ASSDEGASVYEQY

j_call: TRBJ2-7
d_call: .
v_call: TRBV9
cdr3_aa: ASSEGTGDYEQY

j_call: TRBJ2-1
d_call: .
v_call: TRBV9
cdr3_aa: ASSSGVEQF

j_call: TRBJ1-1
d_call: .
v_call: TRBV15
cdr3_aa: ATSPNLGTVFEAF

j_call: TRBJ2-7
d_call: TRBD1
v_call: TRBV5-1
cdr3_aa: ASSLAGQGIDEQY

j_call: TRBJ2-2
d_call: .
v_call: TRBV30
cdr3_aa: AWSGTYTGELF

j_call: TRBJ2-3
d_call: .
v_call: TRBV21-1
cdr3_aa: ASSPGLQGLDEQTQY

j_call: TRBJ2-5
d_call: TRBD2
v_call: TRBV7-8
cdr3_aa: ASTTPTSGWGETQY

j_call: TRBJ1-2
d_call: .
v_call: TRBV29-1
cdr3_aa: SVEGRNYGYT

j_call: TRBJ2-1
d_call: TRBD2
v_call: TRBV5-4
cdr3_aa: ASSSWELAVEQF

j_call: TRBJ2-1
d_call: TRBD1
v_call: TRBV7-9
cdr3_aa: ASSRPRGPYNEQF

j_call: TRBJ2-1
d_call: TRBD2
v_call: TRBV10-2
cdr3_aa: ASSELGLAVGNEQF

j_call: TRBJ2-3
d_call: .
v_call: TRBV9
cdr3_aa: ASSQYRTLSTDTQY

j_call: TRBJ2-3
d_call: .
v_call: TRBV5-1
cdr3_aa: ASSLESVYTDTQY

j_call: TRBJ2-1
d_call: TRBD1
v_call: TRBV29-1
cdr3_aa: SVEDPSTGSSYNEQF

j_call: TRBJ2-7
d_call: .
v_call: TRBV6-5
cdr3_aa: ASSWDNYGQY

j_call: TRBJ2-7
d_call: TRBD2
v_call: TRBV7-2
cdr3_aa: ASSLTGTRAYEQY

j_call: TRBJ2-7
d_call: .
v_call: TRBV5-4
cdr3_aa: ASSAGTPKGPYEQY

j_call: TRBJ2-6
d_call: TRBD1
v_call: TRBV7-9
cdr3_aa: ASSLEGQGSSGANVLT

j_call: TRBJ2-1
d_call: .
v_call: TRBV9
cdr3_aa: ASSVSHNEQF

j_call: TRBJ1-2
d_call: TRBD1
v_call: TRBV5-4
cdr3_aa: ASSHDRVANYGYT

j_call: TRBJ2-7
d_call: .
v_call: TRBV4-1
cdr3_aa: ASSQGGTSSYEQY

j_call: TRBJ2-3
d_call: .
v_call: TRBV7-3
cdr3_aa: ASSLSGPMGAQY

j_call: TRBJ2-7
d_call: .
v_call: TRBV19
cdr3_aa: ASSQGSGGYEQY